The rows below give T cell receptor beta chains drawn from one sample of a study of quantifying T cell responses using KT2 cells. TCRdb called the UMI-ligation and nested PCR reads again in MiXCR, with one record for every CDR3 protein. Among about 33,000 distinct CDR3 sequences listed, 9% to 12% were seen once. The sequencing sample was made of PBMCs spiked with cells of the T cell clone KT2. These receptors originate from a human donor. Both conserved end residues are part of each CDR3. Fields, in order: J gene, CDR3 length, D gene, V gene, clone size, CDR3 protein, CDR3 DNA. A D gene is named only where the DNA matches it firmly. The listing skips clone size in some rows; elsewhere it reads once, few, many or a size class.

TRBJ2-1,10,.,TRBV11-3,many,CASMGNEQFF,TGTGCCAGCATGGGAAATGAGCAGTTCTTC
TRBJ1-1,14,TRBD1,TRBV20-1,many,CSASRGQGRTEAFF,TGCAGTGCTAGCCGAGGACAGGGAAGGACTGAAGCTTTCTTT
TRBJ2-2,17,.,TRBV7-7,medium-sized,CASSLDILRSNTGELFF,TGTGCTAGCAGCCTGGACATCCTCCGCTCGAACACCGGGGAGCTGTTTTTT
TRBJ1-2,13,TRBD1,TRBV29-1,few,CSARQGAFYGYNF,TGCAGCGCCCGACAGGGAGCATTCTATGGCTACAACTTC
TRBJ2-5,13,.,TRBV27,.,CASSSAPRQTQYF,TGTGCCAGCAGCTCTGCCCCCCGGCAGACCCAGTACTTC
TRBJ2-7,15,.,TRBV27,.,CASSPSAGGVWEQYF,TGTGCCAGCAGCCCCAGCGCAGGCGGGGTATGGGAGCAGTACTTC
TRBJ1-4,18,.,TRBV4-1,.,CASRQTGHLPAANEKLFF,TGCGCCAGCAGACAAACGGGACATCTCCCTGCAGCTAATGAAAAACTGTTTTTT
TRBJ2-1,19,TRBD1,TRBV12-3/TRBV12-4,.,CASSPRTGYSGYYYNEQFF,TGTGCCAGCAGTCCCCGGACAGGGTATTCAGGATATTACTACAATGAGCAGTTCTTC
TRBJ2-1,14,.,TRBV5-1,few,CASSLQRLGNEQFF,TGCGCCAGCAGCTTACAGAGGCTAGGGAATGAGCAGTTCTTC
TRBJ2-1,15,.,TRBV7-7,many,CASSLVRGAENEQFF,TGTGCCAGCAGCTTAGTTCGGGGGGCGGAAAATGAGCAGTTCTTC
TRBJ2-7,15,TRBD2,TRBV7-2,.,CASSTLAGGGYEQYF,TGTGCCAGCAGCACGCTAGCGGGAGGAGGTTACGAGCAGTACTTC
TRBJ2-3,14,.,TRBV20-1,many,CSARDTASSDTQYF,TGCAGTGCTAGAGATACTGCTAGCTCAGATACGCAGTATTTT
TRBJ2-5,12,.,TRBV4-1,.,CASSRDGETQYF,TGCGCCAGCAGCCGGGACGGAGAGACCCAGTACTTC
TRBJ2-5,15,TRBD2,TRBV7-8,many,CASSLGLAGSETQYF,TGTGCCAGCAGCCTGGGACTAGCGGGATCAGAGACCCAGTACTTC
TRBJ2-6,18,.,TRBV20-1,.,CSAGYKGRATSGANVLTF,TGCAGTGCTGGGTACAAGGGACGGGCTACCTCTGGGGCCAACGTCCTGACTTTC
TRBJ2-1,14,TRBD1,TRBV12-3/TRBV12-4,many,CASSLRQGNNEQFF,TGTGCCAGCAGTTTGCGACAGGGTAACAATGAGCAGTTCTTC
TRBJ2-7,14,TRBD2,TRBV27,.,CASSLTSGGYEQYF,TGTGCCAGCAGTTTGACTAGCGGGGGCTACGAGCAGTACTTC
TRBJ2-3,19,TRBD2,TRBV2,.,CASTERKGLAGGWIDTQYF,TGTGCCAGCACGGAAAGAAAAGGACTAGCGGGGGGGTGGATAGATACGCAGTATTTT
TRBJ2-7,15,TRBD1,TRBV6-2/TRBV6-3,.,CASSPRGQGAVEQYF,TGTGCCAGCAGTCCTCGAGGACAGGGGGCAGTTGAGCAGTACTTC
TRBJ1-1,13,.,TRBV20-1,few,CSASPTIGNEAFF,TGCAGTGCTAGTCCGACAATCGGCAATGAAGCTTTCTTT
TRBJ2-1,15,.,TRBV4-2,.,CASSRIKSSYNEQFF,TGTGCCAGCAGCCGAATTAAGAGCTCCTACAATGAGCAGTTCTTC
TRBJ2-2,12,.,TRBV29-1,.,CSVDWGSGELFF,TGCAGCGTTGATTGGGGCTCGGGGGAGCTGTTTTTT
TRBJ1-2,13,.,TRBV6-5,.,CASSSPPNYGYTF,TGTGCCAGCAGCTCACCACCTAACTATGGCTACACCTTC
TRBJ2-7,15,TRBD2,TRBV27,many,CASTSLRAGAYEQYF,TGTGCCAGCACTTCGCTTCGAGCGGGAGCCTACGAGCAGTACTTC
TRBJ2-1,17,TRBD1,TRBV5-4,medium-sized,CASSVRHGTGPYNEQFF,TGTGCCAGCAGCGTCCGCCACGGGACAGGCCCCTACAATGAGCAGTTCTTC
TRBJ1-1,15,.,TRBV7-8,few,CASSSIQGLGTEAFF,TGTGCCAGCAGCTCAATTCAGGGGCTGGGCACTGAAGCTTTCTTT
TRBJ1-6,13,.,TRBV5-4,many,CASQGGYNSPLHF,TGTGCCAGCCAGGGAGGCTATAATTCACCCCTCCACTTT
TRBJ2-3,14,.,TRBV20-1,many,CSARYQALQGTQYF,TGCAGTGCTAGGTATCAAGCGCTGCAGGGTACGCAGTATTTT
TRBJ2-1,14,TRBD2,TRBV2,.,CASIGGTRINEQFF,TGTGCCAGCATTGGCGGGACTAGAATCAATGAGCAGTTCTTC
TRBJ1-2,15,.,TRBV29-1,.,CSVIRGFLPPYGYTF,TGCAGCGTGATTCGGGGGTTCCTTCCCCCCTATGGCTACACCTTC
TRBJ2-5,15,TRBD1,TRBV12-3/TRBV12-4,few,CASSGVGGSQETQYF,TGTGCCAGCAGTGGGGTAGGGGGCTCCCAAGAGACCCAGTACTTC
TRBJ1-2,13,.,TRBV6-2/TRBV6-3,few,CAIGLTANYGYTF,TGTGCGATAGGACTAACCGCTAACTATGGCTACACCTTC
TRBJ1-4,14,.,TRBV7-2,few,CASSSQGSNEKLFF,TGTGCCAGCAGCTCCCAGGGGAGTAATGAAAAACTGTTTTTT
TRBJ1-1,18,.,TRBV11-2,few,CASSLDIGVIRGSTEAFF,TGTGCCAGCAGCTTAGATATTGGTGTGATCAGGGGAAGTACTGAAGCTTTCTTT
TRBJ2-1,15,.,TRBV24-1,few,CATSDSALTDDEQFF,TGTGCCACCAGTGATTCGGCCCTCACAGACGATGAGCAGTTCTTC
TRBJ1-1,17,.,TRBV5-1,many,CASSFRGTQRVNTEAFF,TGCGCCAGCAGCTTTCGGGGGACACAGCGAGTAAACACTGAAGCTTTCTTT
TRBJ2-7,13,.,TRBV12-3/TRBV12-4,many,CASSLMVDSEQYF,TGTGCCAGCAGTTTAATGGTGGATTCGGAGCAGTACTTC
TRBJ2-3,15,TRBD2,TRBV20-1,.,CSATRLAGGTDTQYF,TGCAGTGCCACGAGACTAGCGGGGGGCACAGATACGCAGTATTTT
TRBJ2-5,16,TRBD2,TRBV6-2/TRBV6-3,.,CASSYPTSGGQETQYF,TGTGCCAGCAGTTATCCGACTAGCGGGGGACAAGAGACCCAGTACTTC
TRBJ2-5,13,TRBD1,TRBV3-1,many,CASSQVRGETQYF,TGTGCCAGCAGCCAAGTCAGGGGGGAGACCCAGTACTTC
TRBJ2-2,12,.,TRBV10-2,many,CASSESYGELFF,TGCGCCAGCAGTGAGAGCTACGGGGAGCTGTTTTTT
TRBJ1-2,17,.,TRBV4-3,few,CASSQGLESAGTYGYTF,TGCGCCAGCAGCCAAGGTCTTGAGTCGGCAGGGACCTATGGCTACACCTTC
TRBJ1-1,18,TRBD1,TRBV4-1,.,CASSQAGGGRGRNTEAFF,TGCGCCAGCAGCCAAGCAGGGGGGGGCAGGGGGCGTAACACTGAAGCTTTCTTT
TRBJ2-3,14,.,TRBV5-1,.,CASSLVGGSDTQYF,TGCGCCAGCAGCTTGGTGGGAGGATCAGATACGCAGTATTTT
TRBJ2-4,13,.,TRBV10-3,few,CAISEQDWDIQYF,TGTGCCATCAGTGAGCAGGACTGGGACATTCAGTACTTC
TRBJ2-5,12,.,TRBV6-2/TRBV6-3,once,CASSYYEETQYF,TGTGCCAGCAGTTATTACGAAGAGACCCAGTACTTC
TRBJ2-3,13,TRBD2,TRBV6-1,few,CASRWREGYTQYF,TGTGCCAGCAGATGGCGGGAGGGATATACGCAGTATTTT
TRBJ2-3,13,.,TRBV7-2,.,CASSAMVGDTQYF,TGTGCCAGCAGCGCGATGGTAGGAGATACGCAGTATTTT
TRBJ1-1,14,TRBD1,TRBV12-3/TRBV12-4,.,CASSWTGENTEAFF,TGTGCCAGCAGTTGGACAGGGGAGAACACTGAAGCTTTCTTT
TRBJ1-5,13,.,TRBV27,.,CASSFRRNQPQHF,TGTGCCAGCAGTTTCAGGAGGAATCAGCCCCAGCATTTT
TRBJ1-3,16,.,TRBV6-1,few,CASSEGGADSGNTIYF,TGTGCCAGCAGTGAAGGGGGGGCCGACTCTGGAAACACCATATATTTT
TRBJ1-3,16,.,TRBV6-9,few,CASSSADCYSGNTIYF,TGTGCCAGCAGTTCGGCGGACTGCTACTCTGGAAACACCATATATTTT
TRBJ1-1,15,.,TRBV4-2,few,CASSQDQEGGPEAFF,TGTGCCAGCAGCCAAGATCAGGAGGGCGGGCCTGAAGCTTTCTTT
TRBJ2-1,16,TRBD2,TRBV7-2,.,CASSSSSGATYNEQFF,TGTGCCAGCAGCTCCAGTAGCGGGGCGACCTACAATGAGCAGTTCTTC
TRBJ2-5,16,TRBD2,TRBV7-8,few,CASSFGPVAGGGTQYF,TGTGCCAGCAGCTTTGGCCCGGTGGCGGGAGGCGGGACCCAGTACTTC
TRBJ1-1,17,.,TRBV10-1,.,CASSESGAGPMNTEAFF,TGCGCCAGCAGTGAGTCCGGGGCAGGCCCTATGAACACTGAAGCTTTCTTT